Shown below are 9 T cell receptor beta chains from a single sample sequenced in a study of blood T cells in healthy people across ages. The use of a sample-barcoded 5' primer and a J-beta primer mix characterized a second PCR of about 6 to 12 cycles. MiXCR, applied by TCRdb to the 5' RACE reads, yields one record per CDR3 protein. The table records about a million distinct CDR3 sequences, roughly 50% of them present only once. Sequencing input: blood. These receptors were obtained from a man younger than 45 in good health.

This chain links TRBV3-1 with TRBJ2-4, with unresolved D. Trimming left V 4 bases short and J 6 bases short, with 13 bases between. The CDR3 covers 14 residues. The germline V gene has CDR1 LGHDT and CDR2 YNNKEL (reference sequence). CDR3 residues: CASSPALGGNIQYF. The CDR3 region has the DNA TGTGCCAGCAGCCCAGCCTTGGGTGGAAACATTCAGTACTTC.

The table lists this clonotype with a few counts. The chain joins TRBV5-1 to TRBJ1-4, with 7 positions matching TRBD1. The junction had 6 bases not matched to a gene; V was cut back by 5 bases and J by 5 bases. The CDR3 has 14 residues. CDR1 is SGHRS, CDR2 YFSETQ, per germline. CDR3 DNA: TGCGCCAGCAGATCCGGGACAGACAATGAAAAACTGTTTTTT. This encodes CASRSGTDNEKLFF.

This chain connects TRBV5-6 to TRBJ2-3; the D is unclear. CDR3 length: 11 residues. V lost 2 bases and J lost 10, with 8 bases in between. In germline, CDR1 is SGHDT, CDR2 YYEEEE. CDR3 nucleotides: TGTGCCAGCAGCTTAGTCGGTCCGCAGTATTTT. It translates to CASSLVGPQYF.

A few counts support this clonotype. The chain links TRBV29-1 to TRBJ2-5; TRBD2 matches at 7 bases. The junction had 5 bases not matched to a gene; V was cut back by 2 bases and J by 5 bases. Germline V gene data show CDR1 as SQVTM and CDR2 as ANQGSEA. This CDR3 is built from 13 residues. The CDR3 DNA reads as TGCAGCGTTGAACAAGGGGAGGGGGAGACCCAGTACTTC. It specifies CSVEQGEGETQYF.

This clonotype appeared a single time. DNA for the CDR3: TGTGCCAGCAGTTACTCGAGGCAGCCAGAGACCCAGTACTTC. Protein sequence: CASSYSRQPETQYF. This chain links TRBV6-5 with TRBJ2-4; no clear D gene. The last part of the DNA fits TRBJ2-5 better; the J call may be wrong. The germline gives CDR1 MNHEY, CDR2 SVGAGI. This CDR3 comprises 14 residues.

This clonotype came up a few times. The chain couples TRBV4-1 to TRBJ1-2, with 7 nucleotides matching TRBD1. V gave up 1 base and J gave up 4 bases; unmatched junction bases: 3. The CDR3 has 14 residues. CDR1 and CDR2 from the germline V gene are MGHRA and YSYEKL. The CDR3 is CASSQGGQIYGYTF. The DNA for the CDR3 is TGCGCCAGCAGCCAAGGGGGACAGATCTATGGCTACACCTTC.

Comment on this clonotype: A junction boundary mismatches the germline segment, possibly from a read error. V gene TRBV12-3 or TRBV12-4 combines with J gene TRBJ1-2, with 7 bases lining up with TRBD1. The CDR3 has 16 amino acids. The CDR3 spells CATSVDLQGFNYGYTF. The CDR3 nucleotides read TGTGCCACCAGTGTCGACCTACAGGGGTTTAACTATGGCTACACCTTC.

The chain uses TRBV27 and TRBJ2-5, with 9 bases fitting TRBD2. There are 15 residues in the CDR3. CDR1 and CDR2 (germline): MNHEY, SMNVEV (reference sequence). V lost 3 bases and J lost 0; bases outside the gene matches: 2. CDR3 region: CASSFLAGYQETQYF. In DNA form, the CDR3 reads TGTGCCAGCAGTTTTCTAGCGGGGTACCAAGAGACCCAGTACTTC.

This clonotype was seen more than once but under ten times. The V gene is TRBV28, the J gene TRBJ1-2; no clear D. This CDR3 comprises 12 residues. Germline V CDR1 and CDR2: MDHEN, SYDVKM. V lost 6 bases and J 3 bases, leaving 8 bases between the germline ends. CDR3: CASRGSHYGYTF. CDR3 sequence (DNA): TGTGCCAGCAGGGGTAGCCACTATGGCTACACCTTC.